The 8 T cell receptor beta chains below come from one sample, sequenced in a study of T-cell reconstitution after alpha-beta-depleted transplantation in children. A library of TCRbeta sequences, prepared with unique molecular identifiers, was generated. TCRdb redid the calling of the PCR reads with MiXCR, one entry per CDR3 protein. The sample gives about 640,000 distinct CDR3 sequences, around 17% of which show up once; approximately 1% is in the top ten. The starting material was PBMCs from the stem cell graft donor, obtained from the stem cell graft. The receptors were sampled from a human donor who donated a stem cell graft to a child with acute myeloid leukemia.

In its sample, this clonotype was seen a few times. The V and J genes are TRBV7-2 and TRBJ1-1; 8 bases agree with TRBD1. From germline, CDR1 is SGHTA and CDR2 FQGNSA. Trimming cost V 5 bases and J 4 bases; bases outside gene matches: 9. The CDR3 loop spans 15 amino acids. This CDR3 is CASSIHFDRGTEAFF. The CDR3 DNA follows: TGTGCCAGCAGCATCCACTTCGACAGGGGCACTGAAGCTTTCTTT.

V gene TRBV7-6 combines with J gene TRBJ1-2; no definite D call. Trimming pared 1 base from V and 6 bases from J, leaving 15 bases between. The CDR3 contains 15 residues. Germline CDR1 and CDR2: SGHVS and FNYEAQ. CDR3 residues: CASSLVPSGINGYTF. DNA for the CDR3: TGTGCCAGCAGCTTAGTACCATCGGGGATAAATGGCTACACCTTC.

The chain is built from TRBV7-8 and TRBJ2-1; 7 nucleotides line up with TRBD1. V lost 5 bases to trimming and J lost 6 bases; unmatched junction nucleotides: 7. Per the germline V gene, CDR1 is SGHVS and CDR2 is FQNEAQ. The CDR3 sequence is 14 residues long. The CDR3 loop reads CASSPRDSPNEQFF. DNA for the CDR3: TGTGCCAGCAGCCCCCGGGACAGCCCCAATGAGCAGTTCTTC.

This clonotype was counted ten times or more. The CDR3 loop is CASSLDGAWGQYV. The CDR3 DNA sequence: TGTGCCAGCAGCTTGGATGGCGCCTGGGGGCAGTACGTC. This chain joins TRBV5-5 and TRBJ2-7; no clear D gene. The V gene lost 0 bases and the J gene lost 9 bases, with 13 bases spanning the gap. The germline V gene has CDR1 SGHKS and CDR2 YYEKEE (reference sequence). The length of the CDR3 is 13 residues.

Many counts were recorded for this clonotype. The CDR3, as DNA: TGTGCCAGCAGCAAGTCAGGGGGGAACACCATATATTTT. Amino acid sequence: CASSKSGGNTIYF. The V gene is TRBV9, the J gene TRBJ1-3, with 7 bases fitting TRBD1. The germline CDR1 and CDR2 sequences are SGDLS and YYNGEE. This CDR3 has 13 amino acids. V lost 4 bases and J lost 7; bases outside the gene matches: 5. Variable domain in full (rest from reference TRBV9 and TRBJ1-3): DSGVTQTPKHLITATGQRVTLRCSPRSGDLSVYWYQQSLDQGLQFLIQYYNGEERAKGNILERFSAQQFPDLHSELNLSSLELGDSALYFCASSKSGGNTIYFGEGSWLTVV.

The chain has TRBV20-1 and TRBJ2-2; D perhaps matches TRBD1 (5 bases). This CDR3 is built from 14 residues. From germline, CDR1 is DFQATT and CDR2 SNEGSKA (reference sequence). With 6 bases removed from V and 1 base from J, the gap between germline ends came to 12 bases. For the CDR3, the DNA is TGCAGTGCCGCCGGACACGGGAACACCGGGGAGCTGTTTTTT. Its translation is CSAAGHGNTGELFF.

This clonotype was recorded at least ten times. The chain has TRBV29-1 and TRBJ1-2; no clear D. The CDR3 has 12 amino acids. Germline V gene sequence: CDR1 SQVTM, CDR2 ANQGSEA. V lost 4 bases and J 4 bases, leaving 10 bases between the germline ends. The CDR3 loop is CSVGARGYGYTF. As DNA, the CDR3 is TGCAGCGTTGGCGCTCGAGGCTATGGCTACACCTTC.

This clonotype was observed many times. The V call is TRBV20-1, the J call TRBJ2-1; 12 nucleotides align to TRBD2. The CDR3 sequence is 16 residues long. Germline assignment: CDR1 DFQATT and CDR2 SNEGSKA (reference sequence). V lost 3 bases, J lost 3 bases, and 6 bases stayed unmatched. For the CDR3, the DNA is TGCAGTGCTAGGCCGCGACTAGCGGGGGACTACAATGAGCAGTTCTTC. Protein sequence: CSARPRLAGDYNEQFF.